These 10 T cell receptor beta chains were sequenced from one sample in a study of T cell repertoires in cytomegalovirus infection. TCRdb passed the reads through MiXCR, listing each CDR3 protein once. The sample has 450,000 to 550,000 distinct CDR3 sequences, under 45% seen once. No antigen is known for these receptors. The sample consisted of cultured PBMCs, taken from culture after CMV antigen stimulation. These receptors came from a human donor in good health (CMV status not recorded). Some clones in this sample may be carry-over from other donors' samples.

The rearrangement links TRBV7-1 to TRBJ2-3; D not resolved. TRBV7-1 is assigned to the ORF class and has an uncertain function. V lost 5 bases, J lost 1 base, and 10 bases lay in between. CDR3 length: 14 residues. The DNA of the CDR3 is TGTGCCAGCAGCCTCCCAGGAGGCACAGATACGCAGTATTTT. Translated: CASSLPGGTDTQYF.

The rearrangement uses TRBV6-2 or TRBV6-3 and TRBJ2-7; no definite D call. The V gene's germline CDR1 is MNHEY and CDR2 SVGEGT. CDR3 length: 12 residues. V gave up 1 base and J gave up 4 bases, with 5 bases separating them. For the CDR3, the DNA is TGTGCCAGCAGTTACTGGGGTTACGAGCAGTACTTC. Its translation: CASSYWGYEQYF.

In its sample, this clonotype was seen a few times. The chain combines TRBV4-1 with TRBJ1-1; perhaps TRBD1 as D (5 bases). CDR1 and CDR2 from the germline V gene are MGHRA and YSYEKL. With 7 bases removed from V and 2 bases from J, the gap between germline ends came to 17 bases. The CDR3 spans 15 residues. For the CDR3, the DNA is TGCGCCAGCACCGAAGAGACAGTCGTTAACACTGAAGCTTTCTTT. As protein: CASTEETVVNTEAFF.

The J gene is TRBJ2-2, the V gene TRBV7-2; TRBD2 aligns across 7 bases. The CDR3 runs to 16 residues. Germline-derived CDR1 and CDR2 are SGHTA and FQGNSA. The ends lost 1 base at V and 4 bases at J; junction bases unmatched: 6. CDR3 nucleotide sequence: TGTGCCAGCAGCTTAGTAGCGGGCCTGGGCACCGGGGAGCTGTTTTTT. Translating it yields CASSLVAGLGTGELFF.

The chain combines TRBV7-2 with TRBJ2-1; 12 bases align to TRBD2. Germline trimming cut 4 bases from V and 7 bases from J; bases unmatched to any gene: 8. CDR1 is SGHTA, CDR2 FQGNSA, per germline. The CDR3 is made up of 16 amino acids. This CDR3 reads CASSSLAGGQLNEQFF. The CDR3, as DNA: TGTGCCAGCAGCTCCCTAGCGGGGGGGCAGCTTAATGAGCAGTTCTTC. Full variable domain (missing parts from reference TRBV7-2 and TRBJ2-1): GAGVSQSPSNKVTEKGKDVELRCDPISGHTALYWYRQSLGQGLEFLIYFQGNSAPDKSGLPSDRFSAERTGGSVSTLTIQRTQQEDSAVYLCASSSLAGGQLNEQFFGPGTRLTVL.

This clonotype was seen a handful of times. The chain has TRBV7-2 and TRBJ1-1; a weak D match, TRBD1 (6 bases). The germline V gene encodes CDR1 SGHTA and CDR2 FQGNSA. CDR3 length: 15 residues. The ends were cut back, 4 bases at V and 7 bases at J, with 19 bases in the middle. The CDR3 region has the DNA TGTGCCAGCAGCTCCGAGGGGGGGGGCTGGGGTGAAGCTTTCTTT. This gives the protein CASSSEGGGWGEAFF.

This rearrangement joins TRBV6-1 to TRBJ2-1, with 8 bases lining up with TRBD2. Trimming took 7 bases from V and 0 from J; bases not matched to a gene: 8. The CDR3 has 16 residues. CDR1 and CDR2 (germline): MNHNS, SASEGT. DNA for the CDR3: TGTGCCAGCAAGGGAACTAGCGGAGGCTCCTACAATGAGCAGTTCTTC. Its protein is CASKGTSGGSYNEQFF.

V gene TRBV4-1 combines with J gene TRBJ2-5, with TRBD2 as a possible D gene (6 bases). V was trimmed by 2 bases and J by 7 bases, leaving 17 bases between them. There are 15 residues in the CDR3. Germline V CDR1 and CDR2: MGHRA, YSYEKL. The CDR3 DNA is TGCGCCAGCAGCCAACAAATCGTCGGGCGGGGGACCCAGTACTTC. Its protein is CASSQQIVGRGTQYF.

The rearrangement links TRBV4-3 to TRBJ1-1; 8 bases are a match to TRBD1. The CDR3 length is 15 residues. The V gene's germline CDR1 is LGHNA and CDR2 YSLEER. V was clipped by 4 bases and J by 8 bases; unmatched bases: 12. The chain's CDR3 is CASSPHRGGLGEAFF. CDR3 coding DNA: TGCGCCAGCAGCCCGCACAGGGGGGGTCTTGGGGAAGCTTTCTTT.

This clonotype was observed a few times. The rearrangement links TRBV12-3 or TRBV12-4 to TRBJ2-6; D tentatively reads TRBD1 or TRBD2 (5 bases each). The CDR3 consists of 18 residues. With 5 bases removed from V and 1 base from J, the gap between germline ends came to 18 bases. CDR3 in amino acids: CASSPWAGRESGANVLTF. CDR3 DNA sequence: TGTGCCAGCAGTCCCTGGGCAGGGAGAGAGTCTGGGGCCAACGTCCTGACTTTC.